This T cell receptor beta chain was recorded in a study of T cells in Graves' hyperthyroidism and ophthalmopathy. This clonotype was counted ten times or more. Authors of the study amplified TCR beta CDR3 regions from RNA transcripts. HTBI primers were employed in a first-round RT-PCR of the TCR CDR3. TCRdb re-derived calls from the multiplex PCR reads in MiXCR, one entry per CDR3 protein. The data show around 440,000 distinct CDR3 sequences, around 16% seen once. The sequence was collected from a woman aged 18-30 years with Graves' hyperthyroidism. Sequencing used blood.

The CDR3 DNA follows: TGTGCCAGCAGCTTAGCGAATGACAGGGGAGCCTACGAGCAGTACTTC. Encoded protein: CASSLANDRGAYEQYF. The chain has TRBV7-2 and TRBJ2-7, with 8 bases that match TRBD1. Per the germline V gene, CDR1 is SGHTA and CDR2 is FQGNSA. Trimming at V came to 0 bases and at J to 2 bases, leaving 6 bases not matched to a gene. The CDR3 contains 16 residues.